This T cell receptor (beta chain) was captured in a study of blood T cell repertoires in COVID-19. About the study: Collection of acute and convalescent COVID-19 samples took place in the United States, Italy and Spain. PBMCs, B-cell-depleted T cells, or T cells provided the cDNA or gDNA that made up the material.

Original processing methods: The authors estimated nucleated cell counts from reference gene primer amplification. The protocol was immunoSEQ multiplex PCR, while the TCRdb copy is restricted to in-frame clones and leaves out a portion. That table supplies the V and J calls and clone size; D and trimming were determined from the DNA. Of roughly 250,000 clones in the sample, 65% to 80% are singletons; the top ten hold 4%. V was clipped by 2 bases and J by 0 bases, with 4 bases between them. The CDR3 sequence is 13 residues long. The V gene's germline CDR1 is LGHNT and CDR2 FRNRAP. Sequencing used peripheral blood. This clonotype was obtained from a woman in her 40s with active or convalescent COVID-19. This chain joins TRBV12-5 and TRBJ1-1; no clear D. The CDR3 sequence is CASGLKLNTEAFF. The CDR3 DNA sequence: TGTGCTAGTGGTTTGAAGCTGAACACTGAAGCTTTCTTT.